These 26 T cell receptor beta chains originate from one sample sequenced in a study of T-cell memory formation after mild COVID-19. TCRdb re-derived calls from the 5' RACE reads in MiXCR, one entry per CDR3 protein. The sample has roughly 560,000 distinct CDR3 sequences; roughly 22% are singletons. The sample consisted of PBMCs or a T cell subset sorted from them (not recorded which). Receptor source: an adult woman who had mild COVID-19 (a few samples of this study predate the infection). Cell type and time point are not known.

CDR3: CASSLWGTSGANSYEQYF. In DNA form, the CDR3 reads TGCGCCAGCAGCTTGTGGGGGACTAGCGGGGCAAACTCCTACGAGCAGTACTTC. This chain uses TRBV5-1 with TRBJ2-7, with 13 bases aligning to TRBD2. V lost 1 base, J lost 0 bases, and 7 bases stayed unmatched. The germline V gene has CDR1 SGHRS and CDR2 YFSETQ. The CDR3 consists of 18 residues.

This chain uses TRBV7-7 with TRBJ2-1; 8 positions match TRBD1. V dropped 5 bases and J dropped 2; count of bases not matched to a gene: 5. Germline-derived CDR1 and CDR2 are SSHAT and FNYEAQ (reference sequence). The CDR3 spans 15 residues. DNA of the CDR3: TGTGCCAGCAGCCGCGGACAGGGTCCCTACAATGAGCAGTTCTTC. Its protein is CASSRGQGPYNEQFF. Combining the CDR3 with reference TRBV7-7 and TRBJ2-1 gives the whole variable domain GAGVSQSPRYKVTKRGQDVTLRCDPISSHATLYWYQQALGQGPEFLTYFNYEAQPDKSGLPSDRFSAERPEGSISTLTIQRTEQRDSAMYRCASSRGQGPYNEQFFGPGTRLTVL.

This clonotype was observed a few times. The V call is TRBV12-3 or TRBV12-4, the J call TRBJ1-1; D is ambiguous. V was shortened by 6 bases and J by 0 bases, with 8 bases between the two germline ends. The CDR3 extends over 13 amino acids. The CDR3: CASSFKLNTEAFF. Here the CDR3 DNA reads TGTGCCAGCAGCTTTAAGCTGAACACTGAAGCTTTCTTT.

The chain carries TRBV7-9 and TRBJ2-2; no clear D gene. V was pared by 5 bases and J by 6 bases, with 7 bases between. This CDR3 has 12 amino acids. Germline V lookup: CDR1 SEHNR, CDR2 FQNEAQ (reference sequence). CDR3 nucleotides: TGTGCCAGCAGCCAGATAGCCGGGGAGCTGTTTTTT. It translates to CASSQIAGELFF.

The chain is built from TRBV4-3 and TRBJ2-7, with TRBD2 as a possible D gene (6 bases). The CDR3 runs 15 residues. CDR1 is LGHNA, CDR2 YSLEER, per germline. Trimming left V 0 bases short and J 3 bases short, with 12 bases between. The CDR3 region has the DNA TGCGCCAGCAGCCAAGAGGCGGGACCAGGCTACGAGCAGTACTTC. This codes for CASSQEAGPGYEQYF.

The CDR3 region is CASSQVGRLAGINYEQFF. In DNA, the CDR3 is TGCGCCAGCAGCCAAGTCGGGAGACTAGCGGGAATAAATTACGAGCAGTTCTTC. J is TRBJ2-1 and V is TRBV4-3; 11 nucleotides line up with TRBD2. The V segment lost 1 base and the J segment 10 bases; nucleotides outside the gene matches: 15. In germline, CDR1 is LGHNA, CDR2 YSLEER. This CDR3 is 18 amino acids long.

The V and J genes are TRBV27 and TRBJ1-2; maybe TRBD1 (6 bases). The V and J ends lost 4 bases and 3 bases respectively, with 15 bases between them. Germline CDR1 reads MNHEY; CDR2 reads SMNVEV (reference sequence). The CDR3 extends over 15 amino acids. CDR3 loop: CASSSLGGPDYGYTF. CDR3 in DNA: TGTGCCAGCAGTTCTTTGGGGGGGCCGGACTATGGCTACACCTTC.

This rearrangement joins TRBV19 to TRBJ2-4, with D hard to call. The CDR3 sequence is 15 residues long. Germline loops: CDR1 LNHDA, CDR2 SQIVND (reference sequence). Trimming shortened V by 5 bases and J by 0 bases, and 11 bases separated the two germline ends. CDR3 in amino acids: CASSFLDLAKNIQYF. The CDR3 coding sequence is TGTGCCAGTAGTTTCCTCGACCTAGCCAAAAACATTCAGTACTTC.

The CDR3 here is CASSFGTGGAYEQYF. The CDR3, as DNA: TGTGCCAGCAGTTTCGGGACAGGGGGGGCCTACGAGCAGTACTTC. The rearrangement links TRBV6-2 or TRBV6-3 to TRBJ2-7; the match to TRBD1 covers 11 bases. The CDR3 is 15 residues long. V was clipped by 4 bases and J by 2 bases; unmatched bases: 4. Germline V lookup: CDR1 MNHEY, CDR2 SVGEGT.

The chain links TRBV3-1 to TRBJ1-1; D gene unclear. The CDR3 sequence is 11 residues long. CDR1 is LGHDT, CDR2 YNNKEL, per germline (reference sequence). V dropped 5 bases and J dropped 12 bases, with 13 bases sitting between them. The CDR3 coding sequence is TGTGCCAGCAGCACTCCCCGGCGCACTTTCTTT. Translated: CASSTPRRTFF.

This rearrangement joins TRBV29-1 to TRBJ1-2; D is unresolved. V lost 3 bases and J lost 4, with 15 bases in between. Germline CDR1 is SQVTM and CDR2 is ANQGSEA. The CDR3 extends over 14 amino acids. In DNA form, the CDR3 reads TGCAGCGTTGAGCGGGGAGAAGGATCCTATGGCTACACCTTC. Its translation is CSVERGEGSYGYTF. Filled out from reference TRBV29-1 and TRBJ1-2, the complete variable domain reads SAVISQKPSRDICQRGTSLTIQCQVDSQVTMMFWYRQQPGQSLTLIATANQGSEATYESGFVIDKFPISRPNLTFSTLTVSNMSPEDSSIYLCSVERGEGSYGYTFGSGTRLTVV.

The table lists this clonotype with a few counts. This chain connects TRBV6-5 to TRBJ2-1; D ambiguous. Trimming pared 2 bases from V and 10 bases from J, leaving 3 bases between. The germline CDR1 and CDR2 sequences are MNHEY and SVGAGI. The CDR3 is 10 residues long. The CDR3 DNA sequence: TGTGCCAGCAGTTACCCCGAGCAGTTCTTC. As protein: CASSYPEQFF.

This chain joins TRBV4-2 and TRBJ2-3; no reliable D call. The germline V gene encodes CDR1 LGHNA and CDR2 YNFKEQ. V was cut by 9 bases and J by 2 bases, with 15 bases left in between. This CDR3 region has 14 residues. CDR3 nucleotide sequence: TGTGCCAGTACGGCCCGGTTGACCACAGATACGCAGTATTTT. This translates into CASTARLTTDTQYF.

V and J are TRBV11-2 and TRBJ2-2; tentatively, D is TRBD2 (6 bases). The V end was cut by 2 bases, the J end by 1 base, with 11 bases between. The CDR3 is made up of 16 amino acids. The V gene's germline CDR1 is SGHAT and CDR2 FQNNGV. In DNA, the CDR3 is TGTGCCAGCAGCTTAATGGGACTGTGGAACACCGGGGAGCTGTTTTTT. This sequence encodes CASSLMGLWNTGELFF. The whole variable domain, remainder taken from reference TRBV11-2 and TRBJ2-2, is EAGVAQSPRYKIIEKRQSVAFWCNPISGHATLYWYQQILGQGPKLLIQFQNNGVVDDSQLPKDRFSAERLKGVDSTLKIQPAKLEDSAVYLCASSLMGLWNTGELFFGEGSRLTVL.

The chain employs TRBV5-1 and TRBJ1-3; D unresolved. Germline V gene sequence: CDR1 SGHRS, CDR2 YFSETQ. This CDR3 contains 14 residues. The V gene lost 0 bases and the J gene lost 3 bases, with 7 bases spanning the gap. The CDR3 nucleotides are TGCGCCAGCAGCTTGGGGTCAATTGGAAACACCATATATTTT. Its translation is CASSLGSIGNTIYF.

This clonotype was picked up a small number of times. The rearrangement links TRBV10-3 to TRBJ2-2, with TRBD2 matching over 7 bases. Germline CDR1 is ENHRY and CDR2 is SYGVKD. The CDR3 consists of 16 residues. With V trimmed by 3 bases and J by 7 bases, 11 bases remained unmatched. The CDR3 DNA sequence: TGTGCCATCAGTGAATCCGGGAGGACATCGGGCGGGGAGCTGTTTTTT. This sequence encodes CAISESGRTSGGELFF.

This clonotype was recorded at least ten times. The genes are TRBV29-1 and TRBJ2-5; 8 nucleotides agree with TRBD2. From germline, CDR1 is SQVTM and CDR2 ANQGSEA. The trim removed 6 bases at V and 5 bases at J, leaving 8 bases unmatched. The CDR3 consists of 13 residues. CDR3 region: CSVVSGTSETQYF. CDR3 bases: TGCAGCGTGGTTAGCGGGACCAGTGAGACCCAGTACTTC.

This clonotype was detected only a few times. The chain combines TRBV10-3 with TRBJ1-2; the D gene is possibly TRBD1 (6 bases). The V and J ends lost 3 bases and 7 bases respectively, with 18 bases between them. The germline gives CDR1 ENHRY, CDR2 SYGVKD. CDR3 length equals 15 residues. The CDR3 DNA follows: TGTGCCATCAGTGACATACAGGGAGCAGTTAGTGGCTACACCTTC. This codes for CAISDIQGAVSGYTF.

This rearrangement joins TRBV6-5 to TRBJ1-2; TRBD1 might be the D (6 bases). Germline V gives CDR1 MNHEY, CDR2 SVGAGI. Trimming pared 4 bases from V and 3 bases from J, leaving 12 bases between. CDR3 length equals 14 residues. The DNA of the CDR3 is TGTGCCAGCAGTTTCAACAGGGCAGACTATGGCTACACCTTC. Protein product: CASSFNRADYGYTF.

CDR3 DNA sequence: TGTGCCAGCAGCCCTCCAATGACAGGGGTTATGAACACTGAAGCTTTCTTT. This codes for CASSPPMTGVMNTEAFF. J is TRBJ1-1 and V is TRBV7-9; 8 bases align to TRBD1. The CDR3 extends over 17 amino acids. CDR1 and CDR2 from the germline V gene are SEHNR and FQNEAQ (reference sequence). V was pared by 5 bases and J by 0 bases, with 11 bases of the junction left unmatched.

The CDR3 DNA sequence: TGTGCCACAACCTCCGGACAGCATAATTCACCCCTCCACTTT. It encodes CATTSGQHNSPLHF. This rearrangement joins TRBV15 to TRBJ1-6, with D possibly being TRBD1 (6 bases). This CDR3 comprises 14 residues. The germline V gene has CDR1 LNHNV and CDR2 YYDKDF (reference sequence). V lost 9 bases and J lost 5, with 14 bases in between.

This CDR3 is CASTTRGLANYNEQFF. The DNA for the CDR3 is TGTGCCAGCACTACGCGGGGACTAGCGAACTACAATGAGCAGTTCTTC. The chain has TRBV2 and TRBJ2-1; 10 bases match TRBD2. The ends lost 7 bases at V and 3 bases at J; junction bases unmatched: 9. Germline CDR1 and CDR2: SNHLY and FYNNEI. The length of the CDR3 is 16 residues. The entire variable domain, with the rest obtained from reference TRBV2 and TRBJ2-1, is as follows: EPEVTQTPSHQVTQMGQEVILRCVPISNHLYFYWYRQILGQKVEFLVSFYNNEISEKSEIFDDQFSVERPDGSNFTLKIRSTKLEDSAMYFCASTTRGLANYNEQFFGPGTRLTVL.

This clonotype was counted between two and nine times. This CDR3 reads CASSSQGGGTDTQYF. As DNA, the CDR3 is TGCGCCAGCAGCTCACAGGGGGGCGGCACAGATACGCAGTATTTT. The chain employs TRBV5-1 and TRBJ2-3; TRBD1 matches 8 bases. This CDR3 spans 15 amino acids. The germline CDR1 and CDR2 sequences are SGHRS and YFSETQ. J lost 1 base, V lost 3 bases, and 4 bases had no gene match. Complete variable domain (other parts from reference TRBV5-1 and TRBJ2-3): KAGVTQTPRYLIKTRGQQVTLSCSPISGHRSVSWYQQTPGQGLQFLFEYFSETQRNKGNFPGRFSGRQFSNSRSEMNVSTLELGDSALYLCASSSQGGGTDTQYFGPGTRLTVL.

The rearrangement joins TRBV18 to TRBJ2-7, with 9 bases that match TRBD1. Trimming took 6 bases from V and 4 from J; bases not matched to a gene: 13. Germline CDR1 and CDR2: KGHSH and LQKENI. The length of the CDR3 is 16 residues. CDR3 DNA: TGTGCCAGCTCCCTTCACCGGGACAGGGTGTTTTACGAGCAGTACTTC. This encodes CASSLHRDRVFYEQYF.

This clonotype was seen more than once but under ten times. The chain links TRBV5-1 to TRBJ2-5; perhaps TRBD2 as D (5 bases). V lost 4 bases and J 5 bases, leaving 24 bases between the germline ends. This CDR3 comprises 17 residues. The V gene's germline CDR1 is SGHRS and CDR2 YFSETQ. CDR3 protein: CASSHEIAPGEGETQYF. In DNA form, the CDR3 reads TGCGCCAGCAGCCATGAAATCGCCCCTGGTGAGGGTGAGACCCAGTACTTC.

The V gene is TRBV5-1, the J gene TRBJ2-5, with 9 bases matching TRBD2. The V gene end was trimmed by 0 bases and the J gene end by 5 bases; junction bases not matched to a gene: 8. The length of the CDR3 is 16 residues. From germline, CDR1 is SGHRS and CDR2 YFSETQ. CDR3 amino acids: CASSLGGTSPRETQYF. Here the CDR3 DNA reads TGCGCCAGCAGCTTGGGAGGGACTAGCCCTCGGGAGACCCAGTACTTC.